This passage covers 21 T cell receptor beta chains from one sample sequenced in a study of CD8 T cells in Susac syndrome. RNA was extracted with the RNeasy kit, and a quantity of 0.5 to 1 ug was reverse transcribed using random hexamers. TCRdb recomputed calls from the immunoSEQ multiplex PCR reads with MiXCR, one row per CDR3 protein. Of about 180,000 distinct CDR3 sequences listed, approximately 94% are singletons. Sequencing was performed on CD4+ T cells from PBMCs. Receptors originate from a human donor with Susac syndrome.

The rearrangement uses TRBV7-3 and TRBJ2-5; possible D gene TRBD2, 7 bases. V was clipped by 4 bases and J by 1 base, with 13 bases between them. This CDR3 is 15 amino acids long. Germline V gene sequence: CDR1 SGHTA, CDR2 FQGTGA. The CDR3 sequence is CASSSQGGGQETQYF. The CDR3 bases are TGTGCCAGCAGCTCCCAAGGGGGGGGCCAAGAGACCCAGTACTTC.

The genes are TRBV6-5 and TRBJ2-1; the D gene is possibly TRBD2 (5 bases). CDR3 length: 15 residues. V lost 4 bases, J lost 4 bases, and 14 bases lay in between. The germline CDR1 and CDR2 sequences are MNHEY and SVGAGI. Written as DNA, the CDR3 is TGTGCCAGCAGTTCCACCGCGGGCGGATACAATGAGCAGTTCTTC. Residues: CASSSTAGGYNEQFF.

The chain has TRBV12-3 or TRBV12-4 and TRBJ2-1, with 9 bases aligning to TRBD1. The length of the CDR3 is 15 residues. The V segment lost 6 bases and the J segment 3 bases; nucleotides outside the gene matches: 6. The CDR3 here is CASSPDRGLYNEQFF. The CDR3 DNA sequence: TGTGCCAGCAGCCCGGACAGGGGCCTCTACAATGAGCAGTTCTTC.

The chain has TRBV25-1 and TRBJ1-2, with D unclear. This CDR3 contains 13 residues. The ends were cut back, 4 bases at V and 0 bases at J, with 6 bases in the middle. Germline loops: CDR1 MGHDK, CDR2 SYGVNS. The CDR3 DNA is TGTGCCAGCAGTGGCATCGCTAACTATGGCTACACCTTC. It encodes CASSGIANYGYTF.

The gene calls are TRBV20-1 and TRBJ2-3; maybe TRBD2 (6 bases). Trimming left V 7 bases short and J 2 bases short, with 10 bases between. Germline V gene lookup returns CDR1 DFQATT and CDR2 SNEGSKA (reference sequence). The CDR3 totals 12 residues. As DNA, the CDR3 is TGCAGTGGTCGCGGGAACACAGATACGCAGTATTTT. Protein sequence: CSGRGNTDTQYF.

The chain joins TRBV27 to TRBJ2-2; D possibly corresponds to TRBD1 (6 bases). There are 14 residues in the CDR3. V was trimmed by 3 bases and J by 5 bases, leaving 10 bases between them. From germline, CDR1 is MNHEY and CDR2 SMNVEV (reference sequence). The CDR3 nucleotides read TGTGCCAGCAGTTTGGGCAGGGGTACCGGGGAGCTGTTTTTT. This gives the protein CASSLGRGTGELFF.

The gene calls are TRBV7-9 and TRBJ1-4, with a possible D match to TRBD1 (6 bases). The CDR3 runs to 16 residues. From germline, CDR1 is SEHNR and CDR2 FQNEAQ (reference sequence). Trimming cost V 3 bases and J 7 bases, with 18 bases left between them. In DNA form, the CDR3 reads TGTGCCAGCAGCTTCGGGGGGGCCTTCGAGTTTGAAAAACTGTTTTTT. Protein product: CASSFGGAFEFEKLFF.

The gene calls are TRBV9 and TRBJ2-1; maybe TRBD2 (5 bases). Germline V gene sequence: CDR1 SGDLS, CDR2 YYNGEE. The CDR3 has 16 residues. Trimming shortened V by 0 bases and J by 2 bases, and 12 bases separated the two germline ends. This chain's CDR3 is CASSVASVGTYNEQFF. As DNA, the CDR3 is TGTGCCAGCAGCGTAGCATCGGTCGGGACCTACAATGAGCAGTTCTTC.

This chain connects TRBV2 to TRBJ2-5; TRBD2 aligns across 7 bases. Unmatched junction bases numbered 5, after V lost 5 bases and J lost 2 bases. The CDR3 runs to 14 residues. Germline V gene lookup returns CDR1 SNHLY and CDR2 FYNNEI. As DNA, the CDR3 is TGTGCCAGCAGTTACACTAGCGTACAAGAGACCCAGTACTTC. This codes for CASSYTSVQETQYF.

The genes are TRBV7-2 and TRBJ2-1, with TRBD2 matching over 13 bases. V dropped 5 bases and J dropped 7; count of bases not matched to a gene: 8. CDR3 length: 16 amino acids. Germline lookup yields CDR1 SGHTA and CDR2 FQGNSA. The CDR3 sequence is CASSPPWTSGRNEQFF. The CDR3 bases are TGTGCCAGCAGCCCCCCCTGGACTAGCGGGAGAAATGAGCAGTTCTTC.

This chain connects TRBV28 to TRBJ2-3; no reliable D call. Germline V gene sequence: CDR1 MDHEN, CDR2 SYDVKM. Trimming took off 6 bases at V and 2 bases at J, with 15 bases between the two ends. This CDR3 contains 15 residues. CDR3 residues: CASSLGKILTDTQYF. DNA for the CDR3: TGTGCCAGCAGCCTAGGCAAAATACTCACAGATACGCAGTATTTT.

This clonotype was seen a single time. DNA of the CDR3: TGTGCCTGGAGTGGCGGGAGCCAGTACAATGAGCAGTTCTTC. Amino acids: CAWSGGSQYNEQFF. The chain couples TRBV30 to TRBJ2-1; TRBD2 aligns across 7 bases. The V and J ends lost 1 base and 4 bases, in that order; junction bases with no gene match: 4. This CDR3 contains 14 residues. Germline V lookup: CDR1 GTSNPN, CDR2 SVGIG (reference sequence).

The rearrangement uses TRBV5-1 and TRBJ2-5; D not resolved. Germline lookup yields CDR1 SGHRS and CDR2 YFSETQ. The CDR3 is 16 residues long. V was trimmed by 3 bases and J by 0 bases, leaving 15 bases between them. The CDR3 nucleotides read TGCGCCAGCAGCTCGGTTAGCCAGGCCTACCAAGAGACCCAGTACTTC. It specifies CASSSVSQAYQETQYF.

The chain joins TRBV15 to TRBJ1-5, with D hard to call. The CDR3 loop spans 12 amino acids. Deletions cut 8 bases from V and 5 bases from J, with 10 bases between. The germline CDR1 and CDR2 sequences are LNHNV and YYDKDF (reference sequence). CDR3 amino acids: CATLREDQPQHF. The CDR3 nucleotides are TGTGCCACCCTCCGGGAGGATCAGCCCCAGCATTTT.

The chain is built from TRBV5-1 and TRBJ2-1, with D possibly TRBD2 on 6 matching bases. Germline assignment: CDR1 SGHRS and CDR2 YFSETQ. V was cut by 6 bases and J by 7 bases, with 23 bases left in between. The CDR3 has 16 amino acids. The CDR3 sequence: CASNPWRDGGGNEQFF. The CDR3, as DNA: TGCGCCAGCAACCCCTGGCGGGACGGTGGGGGTAATGAGCAGTTCTTC.

The chain carries TRBV6-2 or TRBV6-3 and TRBJ2-7; TRBD2 is a possible D gene (5 bases). Germline V gives CDR1 MNHEY, CDR2 SVGEGT. This CDR3 is 14 amino acids long. The V end lost 2 bases, the J end lost 6 bases, and 14 bases lay between the germline ends. The CDR3 region has the DNA TGTGCCAGCAGTTACGAGATGACTCGGGGCGAGCAGTACGTC. Its protein product is CASSYEMTRGEQYV.

The rearrangement uses TRBV7-9 and TRBJ2-7; 9 nucleotides line up with TRBD2. CDR3 size: 16 residues. Losses at the gene ends were 5 bases for V and 9 bases for J; bases not matched to a gene: 17. Looked up from germline, CDR1 is SEHNR and CDR2 is FQNEAQ (reference sequence). CDR3 DNA: TGTGCCAGCAGCCCCAAACTAGCGGGTAATCTACGAGGGCAGTACTTC. Its translation: CASSPKLAGNLRGQYF.

V and J are TRBV29-1 and TRBJ2-3, with 14 bases lining up with TRBD2. This CDR3 region has 14 residues. Per the germline V gene, CDR1 is SQVTM and CDR2 is ANQGSEA. Germline trimming cut 6 bases from V and 3 bases from J; bases unmatched to any gene: 2. CDR3 sequence: CSVGTSGRTDTQYF. The CDR3 DNA reads as TGCAGCGTGGGGACTAGCGGGAGAACAGATACGCAGTATTTT.

The chain joins TRBV29-1 to TRBJ2-6, with a tentative D call TRBD1 (6 bases). The CDR3 spans 15 residues. Trimming left V 5 bases short and J 4 bases short, with 15 bases between. Germline V gene lookup returns CDR1 SQVTM and CDR2 ANQGSEA. The CDR3 sequence: CSVTAGVRGANVLTF. As DNA, the CDR3 is TGCAGCGTTACCGCAGGGGTGCGAGGGGCCAACGTCCTGACTTTC.

DNA for the CDR3: TGTGCCAGTAAGGTGGGATGGAGCAATCAGCCCCAGCATTTT. This translates into CASKVGWSNQPQHF. V is TRBV19 and J is TRBJ1-5; D not resolved. Germline lookup yields CDR1 LNHDA and CDR2 SQIVND (reference sequence). V was cut by 7 bases and J by 1 base, with 11 bases left in between. This CDR3 spans 14 amino acids. Combining the CDR3 with reference TRBV19 and TRBJ1-5 gives the whole variable domain DGGITQSPKYLFRKEGQNVTLSCEQNLNHDAMYWYRQDPGQGLRLIYYSQIVNDFQKGDIAEGYSVSREKKESFPLTVTSAQKNPTAFYLCASKVGWSNQPQHFGDGTRLSIL.

The V call is TRBV6-1, the J call TRBJ2-7; 9 bases fit TRBD1. V shed 8 bases, J shed 5 bases, and the junction held 16 bases outside the gene matches. Per the germline V gene, CDR1 is MNHNS and CDR2 is SASEGT. The CDR3 is 16 residues long. The CDR3 loop reads CASLPGQGSGAHEQYV. CDR3 nucleotide sequence: TGTGCCAGCTTACCGGGACAGGGAAGCGGGGCCCACGAGCAGTACGTC.